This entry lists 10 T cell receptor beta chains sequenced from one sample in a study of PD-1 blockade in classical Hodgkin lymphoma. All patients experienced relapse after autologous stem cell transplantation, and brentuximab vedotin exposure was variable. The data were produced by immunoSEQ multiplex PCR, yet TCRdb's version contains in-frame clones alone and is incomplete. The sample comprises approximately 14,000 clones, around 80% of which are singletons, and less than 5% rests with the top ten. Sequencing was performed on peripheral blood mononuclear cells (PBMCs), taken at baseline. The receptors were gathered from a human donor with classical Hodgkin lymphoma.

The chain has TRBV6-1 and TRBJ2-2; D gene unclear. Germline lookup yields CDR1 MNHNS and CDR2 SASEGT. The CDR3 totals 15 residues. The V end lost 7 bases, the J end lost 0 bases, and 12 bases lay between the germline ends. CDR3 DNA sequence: TGTGCCAGCACAGACTGGACGGCGAACACCGGGGAGCTGTTTTTT. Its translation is CASTDWTANTGELFF.

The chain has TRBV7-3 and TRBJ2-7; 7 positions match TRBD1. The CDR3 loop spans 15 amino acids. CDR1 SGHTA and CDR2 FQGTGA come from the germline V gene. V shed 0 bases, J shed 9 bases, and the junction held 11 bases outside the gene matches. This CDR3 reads CASSLTGGPSAVQYF. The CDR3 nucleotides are TGTGCCAGCAGCTTAACAGGGGGCCCTTCCGCGGTGCAGTACTTC.

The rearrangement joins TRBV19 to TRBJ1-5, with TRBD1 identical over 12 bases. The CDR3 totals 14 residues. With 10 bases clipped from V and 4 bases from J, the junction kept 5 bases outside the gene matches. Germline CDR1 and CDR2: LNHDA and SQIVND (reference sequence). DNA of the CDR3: TGTGCCACCCGGGACAGGGGGCGTAATCAGCCCCAGCATTTT. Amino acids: CATRDRGRNQPQHF.

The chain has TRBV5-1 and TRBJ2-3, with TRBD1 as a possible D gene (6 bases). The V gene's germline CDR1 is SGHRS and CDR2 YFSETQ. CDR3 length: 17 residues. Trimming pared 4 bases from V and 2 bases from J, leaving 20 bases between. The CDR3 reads CASSQDSAGEYTDTQYF. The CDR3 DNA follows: TGCGCCAGCAGCCAAGATTCGGCAGGGGAGTACACAGATACGCAGTATTTT. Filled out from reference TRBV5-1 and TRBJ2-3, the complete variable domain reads KAGVTQTPRYLIKTRGQQVTLSCSPISGHRSVSWYQQTPGQGLQFLFEYFSETQRNKGNFPGRFSGRQFSNSRSEMNVSTLELGDSALYLCASSQDSAGEYTDTQYFGPGTRLTVL.

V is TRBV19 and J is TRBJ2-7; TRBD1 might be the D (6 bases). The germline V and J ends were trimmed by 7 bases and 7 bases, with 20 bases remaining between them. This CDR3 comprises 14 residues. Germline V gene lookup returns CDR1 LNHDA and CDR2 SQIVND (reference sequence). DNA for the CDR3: TGTGCCAGTACCCTAAAGGGGGATTTGGGGGAGCAGTACTTC. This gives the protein CASTLKGDLGEQYF.

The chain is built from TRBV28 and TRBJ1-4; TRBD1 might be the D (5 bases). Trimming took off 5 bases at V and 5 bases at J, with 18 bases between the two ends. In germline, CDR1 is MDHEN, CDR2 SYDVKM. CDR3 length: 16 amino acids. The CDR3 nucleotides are TGTGCCAGCAGTCTTCGGGGCTCTAGTACCAATGAAAAACTGTTTTTT. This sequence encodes CASSLRGSSTNEKLFF.

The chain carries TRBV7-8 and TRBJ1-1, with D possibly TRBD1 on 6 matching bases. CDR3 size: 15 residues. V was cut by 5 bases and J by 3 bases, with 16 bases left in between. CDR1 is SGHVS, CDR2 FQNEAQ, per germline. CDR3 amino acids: CASSKTTGRYTEAFF. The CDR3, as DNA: TGTGCCAGCAGCAAGACTACAGGGAGGTACACTGAAGCTTTCTTT. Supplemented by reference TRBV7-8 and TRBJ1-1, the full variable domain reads GAGVSQSPRYKVAKRGQDVALRCDPISGHVSLFWYQQALGQGPEFLTYFQNEAQLDKSGLPSDRFFAERPEGSVSTLKIQRTQQEDSAVYLCASSKTTGRYTEAFFGQGTRLTVV.

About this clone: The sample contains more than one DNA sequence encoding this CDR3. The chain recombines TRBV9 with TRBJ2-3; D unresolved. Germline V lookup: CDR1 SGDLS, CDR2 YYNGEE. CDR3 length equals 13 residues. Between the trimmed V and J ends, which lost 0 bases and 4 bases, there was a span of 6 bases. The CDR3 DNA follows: TGTGCCAGCAGCGTAGAGGTACCAGATACGCAGTATTTT. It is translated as CASSVEVPDTQYF.

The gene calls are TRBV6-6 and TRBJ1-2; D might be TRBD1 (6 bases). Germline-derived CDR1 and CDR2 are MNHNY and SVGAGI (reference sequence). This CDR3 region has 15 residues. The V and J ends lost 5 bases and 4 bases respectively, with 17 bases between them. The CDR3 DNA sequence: TGTGCCAGCAGTCGACAGGTCTCCCGATTCTATGGCTACACCTTC. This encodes CASSRQVSRFYGYTF.

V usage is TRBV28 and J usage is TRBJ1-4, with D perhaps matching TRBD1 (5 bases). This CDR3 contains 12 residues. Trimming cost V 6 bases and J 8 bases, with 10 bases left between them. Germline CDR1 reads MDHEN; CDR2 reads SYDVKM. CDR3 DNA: TGTGCCAGCAGCCCGGGGGGGGAAAAACTGTTTTTT. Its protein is CASSPGGEKLFF.